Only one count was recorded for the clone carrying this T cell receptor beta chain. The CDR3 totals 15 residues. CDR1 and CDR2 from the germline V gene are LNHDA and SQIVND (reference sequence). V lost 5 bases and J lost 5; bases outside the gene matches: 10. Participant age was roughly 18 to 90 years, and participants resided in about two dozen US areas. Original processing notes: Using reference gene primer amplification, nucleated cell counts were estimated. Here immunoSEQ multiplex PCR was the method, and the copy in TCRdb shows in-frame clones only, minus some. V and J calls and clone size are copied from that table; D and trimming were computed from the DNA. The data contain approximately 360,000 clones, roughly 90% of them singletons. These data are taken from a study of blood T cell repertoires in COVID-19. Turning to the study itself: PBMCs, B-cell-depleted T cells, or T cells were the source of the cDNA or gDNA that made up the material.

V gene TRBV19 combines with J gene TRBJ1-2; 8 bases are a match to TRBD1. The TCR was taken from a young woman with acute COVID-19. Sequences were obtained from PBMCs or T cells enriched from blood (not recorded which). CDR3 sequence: CASSGHRTGRYGYTF. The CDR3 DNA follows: TGTGCCAGTAGTGGACATAGGACAGGGAGGTATGGCTACACCTTC.